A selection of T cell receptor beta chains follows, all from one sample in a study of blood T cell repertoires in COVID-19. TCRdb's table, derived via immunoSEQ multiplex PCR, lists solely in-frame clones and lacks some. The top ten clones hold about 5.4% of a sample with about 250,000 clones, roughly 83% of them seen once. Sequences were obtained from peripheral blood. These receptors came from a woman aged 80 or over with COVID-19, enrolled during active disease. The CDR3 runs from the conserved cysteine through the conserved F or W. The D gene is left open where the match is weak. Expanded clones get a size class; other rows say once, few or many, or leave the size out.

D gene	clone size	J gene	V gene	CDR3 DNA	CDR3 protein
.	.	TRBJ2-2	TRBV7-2	TGTGCCAGCAGCTTAAGAGTCAGGGTCCCTTCCGGCACCGGGGAGCTGTTTTTT	CASSLRVRVPSGTGELFF
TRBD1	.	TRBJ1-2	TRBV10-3	TGTGCCATCAGTGAGTCAGGGACAGGGTTCGGCTACACCTTC	CAISESGTGFGYTF
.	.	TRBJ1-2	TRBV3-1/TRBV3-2	TGTGCCAGCAGCCAAACGGGGGTAGAGCGGAATGGCTACACCTTC	CASSQTGVERNGYTF
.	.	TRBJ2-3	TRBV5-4	TGTGCCAGCAGCTATGGCACGGATACGCAGTATTTT	CASSYGTDTQYF
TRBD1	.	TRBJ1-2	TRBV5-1	TGCGCCAGCAGCTGGACAGGGGGCGACGGCTACACCTTC	CASSWTGGDGYTF
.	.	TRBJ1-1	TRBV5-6	TGTGCCAGCAGCTTCCAGCAGGGGACTGAAGCTTTCTTT	CASSFQQGTEAFF
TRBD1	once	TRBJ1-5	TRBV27	TGTGCCAGCAGAGCCGGGACAGGGTCTACTCAGCCCCAGCATTTT	CASRAGTGSTQPQHF
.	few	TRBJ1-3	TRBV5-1	TGCGCCAGCAGTATCGAGGGGGGGATTGCTGGAAACACCATATATTTT	CASSIEGGIAGNTIYF
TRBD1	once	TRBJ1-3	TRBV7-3	TGTGCCAGCAGCCCGGGACAGGGAAGCACCATATATTTT	CASSPGQGSTIYF
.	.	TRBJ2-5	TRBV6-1	TGTGCCAGCAGTGAGGGTCAGGGGGAGACCCAGTACTTC	CASSEGQGETQYF